This T cell receptor (beta chain) comes out of a study of OX40 agonist ivuxolimab in advanced cancers. Here immunoSEQ multiplex PCR was the method, and the copy in TCRdb shows in-frame clones only, minus some. The sample yields 50,000 to 65,000 clones, approximately 90% seen once. Trimming stripped 1 base from V and 4 bases from J, with 11 bases between. CDR3 length: 15 residues. The germline CDR1 and CDR2 sequences are SNHLY and FYNNEI. General study points: Individuals who were partial responders at 0.1-3.0 mg/kg had clonal expansion that ranked among the lowest.

On this clone: The antigen remains unidentified.

V usage is TRBV2 and J usage is TRBJ1-5; D remains ambiguous. This receptor was obtained from an adult with an advanced solid tumor such as melanoma, head and neck, liver or kidney cancer. Sequencing was performed on CD4+ or CD8+ T cells sorted from blood, taken in a trial of the OX40 agonist ivuxolimab. In DNA form, the CDR3 reads TGTGCCAGCAGTGAAGAAGGCAAAGCGAATCAGCCCCAGCATTTT. Its translation: CASSEEGKANQPQHF.